These 16 T cell receptor beta chains share one sample of origin, sequenced in a study of technical replicates of blood from a few donors. Profiled with immunoSEQ multiplex PCR; TCRdb holds only in-frame clones, not every one. This table holds 75,000 to 85,000 clones, 80% to 90% found once. The sequenced sample was PBMCs. The origin of the receptors is a human donor in good health. Some clones in this sample may be carry-over from other donors' samples.

The chain has TRBV7-2 and TRBJ2-3, with a tentative D call TRBD2 (7 bases). Germline V gene data show CDR1 as SGHTA and CDR2 as FQGNSA. Deletions cut 2 bases from V and 4 bases from J, with 13 bases between. CDR3 size: 15 residues. The CDR3 spells CASSLRGGAPDTQYF. The CDR3 DNA reads TGTGCCAGCAGCTTAAGGGGGGGGGCCCCAGATACGCAGTATTTT. The whole variable domain, remainder taken from reference TRBV7-2 and TRBJ2-3, is GAGVSQSPSNKVTEKGKDVELRCDPISGHTALYWYRQSLGQGLEFLIYFQGNSAPDKSGLPSDRFSAERTGGSVSTLTIQRTQQEDSAVYLCASSLRGGAPDTQYFGPGTRLTVL.

This sequence joins TRBV6-4 and TRBJ2-7; perhaps TRBD1 as D (6 bases). This CDR3 region has 12 residues. Germline CDR1 is MRHNA and CDR2 is SNTAGT. V was shortened by 8 bases and J by 3 bases, with 11 bases between the two germline ends. In DNA form, the CDR3 reads TGTGCCAGCTCCGACAGGTACTACGAGCAGTACTTC. This gives the protein CASSDRYYEQYF.

The chain carries TRBV4-3 and TRBJ1-4; D remains unclear. Germline CDR1 LGHNA, CDR2 YSLEER. V was trimmed by 6 bases and J by 5 bases, leaving 7 bases between them. The CDR3 has 12 amino acids. CDR3 sequence (DNA): TGCGCCAGCAGTAAAATGAATGAAAAACTGTTTTTT. It yields the protein CASSKMNEKLFF.

The rearrangement uses TRBV28 and TRBJ1-2, with TRBD1 matching over 12 bases. The CDR3 consists of 16 residues. CDR1 and CDR2 (germline): MDHEN, SYDVKM. V shed 1 base and J 4 bases; nucleotides not matched to a gene: 4. The CDR3 is CASSLSGTGGSYGYTF. In DNA form, the CDR3 reads TGTGCCAGCAGTTTATCCGGGACAGGGGGCAGCTATGGCTACACCTTC.

CDR3 loop: CASSAWDRAFEQYF. DNA for the CDR3: TGTGCCAGCAGCGCCTGGGACAGGGCCTTCGAGCAGTACTTC. The genes are TRBV5-4 and TRBJ2-7; TRBD1 matches at 9 bases. With V trimmed by 4 bases and J by 6 bases, 8 bases remained unmatched. Germline V gene data show CDR1 as SGHNT and CDR2 as YYREEE (reference sequence). There are 14 residues in the CDR3. The entire variable domain, with the rest obtained from reference TRBV5-4 and TRBJ2-7, is as follows: ETGVTQSPTHLIKTRGQQVTLRCSSQSGHNTVSWYQQALGQGPQFIFQYYREEENGRGNFPPRFSGLQFPNYSSELNVNALELDDSALYLCASSAWDRAFEQYFGPGTRLTVT.

V gene TRBV5-1 combines with J gene TRBJ1-2; D gene ambiguous. This CDR3 has 14 residues. The V end lost 9 bases, the J end lost 0 bases, and 15 bases lay between the germline ends. Germline-derived CDR1 and CDR2 are SGHRS and YFSETQ. CDR3 nucleotide sequence: TGCGCCACCCGCCTCCCCGGGGCTAACTATGGCTACACCTTC. This sequence encodes CATRLPGANYGYTF.

The chain couples TRBV7-2 to TRBJ1-2; D is uncertain. The V end lost 5 bases, the J end lost 5 bases, and 12 bases lay between the germline ends. CDR3 length: 13 residues. Looked up from germline, CDR1 is SGHTA and CDR2 is FQGNSA. The CDR3 spells CASSPHRGYGYTF. The DNA for the CDR3 is TGTGCCAGCAGCCCCCACCGAGGGTATGGCTACACCTTC.

This clone has just a few counts. The chain is built from TRBV15 and TRBJ2-7, with D possibly matching TRBD1 (6 bases). V was clipped by 1 base and J by 0 bases, with 13 bases between them. The CDR3 has 16 amino acids. CDR1 and CDR2 (germline): LNHNV, YYDKDF (reference sequence). CDR3 region: CATSRASGTHSYEQYF. The CDR3 DNA sequence: TGTGCCACCAGCAGAGCCTCCGGGACACACTCCTACGAGCAGTACTTC.

The rearrangement links TRBV19 to TRBJ2-7; 9 bases agree with TRBD1. Germline CDR1 reads LNHDA; CDR2 reads SQIVND (reference sequence). Losses at the gene ends were 4 bases for V and 6 bases for J; bases not matched to a gene: 7. This CDR3 has 14 amino acids. The CDR3 DNA sequence: TGTGCCAGTAGTAACCGGGACAGGGTTATCGAGCAGTACTTC. This gives the protein CASSNRDRVIEQYF. Looking up the rest from reference TRBV19 and TRBJ2-7 gives the full variable domain: DGGITQSPKYLFRKEGQNVTLSCEQNLNHDAMYWYRQDPGQGLRLIYYSQIVNDFQKGDIAEGYSVSREKKESFPLTVTSAQKNPTAFYLCASSNRDRVIEQYFGPGTRLTVT.

The gene calls are TRBV5-1 and TRBJ2-3; TRBD2 aligns across 7 bases. Per the germline V gene, CDR1 is SGHRS and CDR2 is YFSETQ. The CDR3 runs to 17 residues. V trimming: 4 bases; J trimming: 2 bases; junction bases outside the gene matches: 13. CDR3 in amino acids: CASSRTGDYDFTDTQYF. Written as DNA, the CDR3 is TGCGCCAGCAGCCGGACGGGGGACTACGATTTCACAGATACGCAGTATTTT. The whole variable domain, filled in from reference TRBV5-1 and TRBJ2-3, reads KAGVTQTPRYLIKTRGQQVTLSCSPISGHRSVSWYQQTPGQGLQFLFEYFSETQRNKGNFPGRFSGRQFSNSRSEMNVSTLELGDSALYLCASSRTGDYDFTDTQYFGPGTRLTVL.

The chain links TRBV5-8 to TRBJ2-7, with unresolved D. CDR1 SGHTS and CDR2 YDEGEE come from the germline V gene. Trimming cost V 2 bases and J 0 bases, with 6 bases left between them. The CDR3 loop spans 13 amino acids. The CDR3 DNA reads TGTGCCAGCAGCTTATCGAGCTCCTACGAGCAGTACTTC. This sequence encodes CASSLSSSYEQYF.

The V gene is TRBV5-1, the J gene TRBJ2-5; 9 bases align to TRBD2. V trimming: 4 bases; J trimming: 3 bases; junction bases outside the gene matches: 13. There are 17 residues in the CDR3. Germline CDR1 SGHRS, CDR2 YFSETQ. The CDR3 DNA sequence: TGCGCCAGCAGCCCCGGACCGGGGGCGGGAGGGGAAGAGACCCAGTACTTC. Its protein is CASSPGPGAGGEETQYF.

The chain has TRBV7-9 and TRBJ2-2; 8 bases fit TRBD2. Germline-derived CDR1 and CDR2 are SEHNR and FQNEAQ (reference sequence). The junction had 12 bases not matched to a gene; V was cut back by 5 bases and J by 7 bases. The CDR3 totals 16 residues. Here the CDR3 reads CASSNLAGRVDGELFF. The CDR3 region has the DNA TGTGCCAGCAGCAACCTAGCGGGCCGTGTGGACGGGGAGCTGTTTTTT.

This chain uses TRBV7-9 with TRBJ2-5; maybe TRBD1 (6 bases). Germline CDR1 reads SEHNR; CDR2 reads FQNEAQ (reference sequence). This CDR3 has 16 residues. The ends were cut back, 4 bases at V and 2 bases at J, with 17 bases in the middle. CDR3 loop: CASSWNILQGQETQYF. As DNA, the CDR3 is TGTGCCAGCAGCTGGAATATTTTGCAGGGGCAAGAGACCCAGTACTTC.

As for this clone: One end of the junction fails to match germline, which may point to a read error. The chain recombines TRBV6-5 with TRBJ2-2, with D possibly matching TRBD2 (7 bases). The length of the CDR3 is 15 residues. CDR1 and CDR2 from the germline V gene are MNHEY and SVGAGI. CDR3 nucleotide sequence: TGTGCCAGCACTTACGCGGGGGCAAACACCGGGGAGCTGTTTTTT. Translation gives CASTYAGANTGELFF.

The chain employs TRBV5-1 and TRBJ2-1, with 7 bases fitting TRBD2. The CDR3 is made up of 14 amino acids. Trimming cost V 7 bases and J 5 bases; bases outside gene matches: 9. Germline lookup yields CDR1 SGHRS and CDR2 YFSETQ. The CDR3 nucleotides are TGCGCCAGCGCGGGGGAGGCCACAAACAATGAGCAGTTCTTC. Its protein product is CASAGEATNNEQFF. Combining the CDR3 with reference TRBV5-1 and TRBJ2-1 gives the whole variable domain KAGVTQTPRYLIKTRGQQVTLSCSPISGHRSVSWYQQTPGQGLQFLFEYFSETQRNKGNFPGRFSGRQFSNSRSEMNVSTLELGDSALYLCASAGEATNNEQFFGPGTRLTVL.